Below are 7 T cell receptor beta chains sequenced from a single sample in a study of CD8+ T cells in alopecia areata. Investigators isolated RNA and reverse transcribed it into cDNA to act as the sequencing template. Profiling relied on immunoSEQ multiplex PCR, and the TCRdb table lists in-frame clones only, not all of them. The top ten hold more than 0.95% of the sample, which has roughly 250,000 clones, 67% seen once. The starting material was CD4+ T cells sorted from blood, obtained at week 0. The receptors shown here come from a human donor with alopecia areata.

The chain has TRBV6-1 and TRBJ2-3, with TRBD2 as a possible D gene (5 bases). The CDR3 is 14 residues long. Per the germline V gene, CDR1 is MNHNS and CDR2 is SASEGT. V was trimmed by 7 bases and J by 2 bases, leaving 13 bases between them. CDR3 DNA sequence: TGTGCCAGCACCCTACGGGGAAACACAGATACGCAGTATTTT. Translation: CASTLRGNTDTQYF.

The V and J genes are TRBV5-1 and TRBJ2-5; 12 positions match TRBD1. V lost 0 bases to trimming and J lost 3 bases; unmatched junction nucleotides: 3. Per the germline V gene, CDR1 is SGHRS and CDR2 is YFSETQ. The CDR3 contains 16 residues. The CDR3 region has the DNA TGCGCCAGCAGCTTGGCCGGGACAGGGGGCAAAGAGACCCAGTACTTC. Its protein product is CASSLAGTGGKETQYF.

The gene calls are TRBV9 and TRBJ2-1; 10 positions match TRBD2. The junction had 5 bases not matched to a gene; V was cut back by 0 bases and J by 14 bases. CDR1 is SGDLS, CDR2 YYNGEE, per germline. There are 13 residues in the CDR3. In DNA form, the CDR3 reads TGTGCCAGCAGCGTAGTAAGCGGGGGGGCTAAGTTCTTC. Translating gives CASSVVSGGAKFF.

This rearrangement joins TRBV6-5 to TRBJ2-7; D might be TRBD1 (6 bases). Germline V gives CDR1 MNHEY, CDR2 SVGAGI. CDR3 length: 13 amino acids. V was trimmed by 5 bases and J by 4 bases, leaving 12 bases between them. The CDR3 nucleotides are TGTGCCAGCAGTGCTACAGGGTGGTACGAGCAGTACTTC. It is translated as CASSATGWYEQYF.

The rearrangement uses TRBV15 and TRBJ1-1; D not resolved. This CDR3 comprises 15 residues. V was clipped by 0 bases and J by 0 bases, with 8 bases between them. Looked up from germline, CDR1 is LNHNV and CDR2 is YYDKDF (reference sequence). The CDR3 DNA reads as TGTGCCACCAGCAGAGATCCGGGGATGAACACTGAAGCTTTCTTT. Protein sequence: CATSRDPGMNTEAFF.

The rearrangement uses TRBV6-5 and TRBJ1-1; D is perhaps TRBD1 (6 bases). Between the trimmed V and J ends, which lost 7 bases and 3 bases, there was a span of 18 bases. The CDR3 is made up of 15 amino acids. Germline values: CDR1 MNHEY, CDR2 SVGAGI. The CDR3 protein is CASTRTGRGDTEAFF. In nucleotides, the CDR3 is TGTGCCAGCACCCGAACTGGCAGGGGAGACACTGAAGCTTTCTTT.

The CDR3 DNA reads as TGTGCCAGCAGCTTGGCCAAGGGGGGTCCGCAAGAGACCCAGTACTTC. It is translated as CASSLAKGGPQETQYF. J is TRBJ2-5 and V is TRBV5-4; possibly TRBD1 or TRBD2 for D (6 bases each). The germline CDR1 and CDR2 sequences are SGHNT and YYREEE (reference sequence). This CDR3 has 16 residues. The V end lost 0 bases, the J end lost 2 bases, and 14 bases lay between the germline ends.